This TCR beta chain was recorded in a study of post-analysis software for immune sequencing data. Libraries were made from TCR beta cDNA, and they carried unique molecular identifiers. T cells numbering 1 to 10 million yielded roughly 0.5 million cDNA molecules. TCRdb redid the calling of the PCR reads with MiXCR, one entry per CDR3 protein. The sample has about 820,000 distinct CDR3 sequences, roughly 58% seen once. This clonotype was detected only a few times. Its antigen remains unknown. Study-level results: Elevated frequency relative to controls characterized roughly 5 TRBV segments in patients, TRBV5-6, TRBV5-1 and TRBV20-1 among them. Significantly decreased normalized Chao1 diversity was recorded for multiple sclerosis patients relative to controls.

V was pared by 4 bases and J by 0 bases, with 6 bases of the junction left unmatched. Germline loops: CDR1 SGHVS, CDR2 FNYEAQ. This CDR3 region has 17 residues. Material for sequencing was blood. J is TRBJ2-1 and V is TRBV7-6, with 10 bases matching TRBD2. The clonotype comes from a girl aged 10-17 years with multiple sclerosis. For the CDR3, the DNA is TGTGCCAGCAGCTCGAGGACTAGCGGAAGCTCCTACAATGAGCAGTTCTTC. The encoded protein is CASSSRTSGSSYNEQFF.